A selection of T cell receptor beta chains follows, all from one sample in a study of Tregs in tolerant kidney transplant recipients. Method: immunoSEQ multiplex PCR; TCRdb's copy keeps in-frame clones and lacks some. This table has roughly 20,000 clones, about three fifths appearing once. No antigens are known for them. The specimen was Tregs from blood cultured with allogeneic cells. These receptors originate from a human donor in good health. The CDR3 runs from the conserved cysteine through the conserved F or W. D genes are given only for firm matches. Rows give clone size only sometimes, using once, few, many, or a class for an expanded clone.

CDR3 DNA: TGTGCCAGCAGCTCAAGGGACAGTTGGAACACTGAAGCTTTCTTT; CDR3 protein: CASSSRDSWNTEAFF; clone size: NA; V gene: TRBV9; J gene: TRBJ1-1; D gene: TRBD1
CDR3 DNA: TGTGCCAGCAGTCAAGAGCGGGAGTGGTACAATGAGCAGTTCTTC; CDR3 protein: CASSQEREWYNEQFF; clone size: NA; V gene: TRBV2; J gene: TRBJ2-1; D gene: TRBD2
CDR3 DNA: TGTGCCAGCAGCGTAGGGGGGTCAGGAGAAGCTTTCTTT; CDR3 protein: CASSVGGSGEAFF; clone size: NA; V gene: TRBV9; J gene: TRBJ1-1; D gene: NA
CDR3 DNA: TGTGCCAGCAGCCCGGGACTAGCGGGGGACACAGATACGCAGTATTTT; CDR3 protein: CASSPGLAGDTDTQYF; clone size: NA; V gene: TRBV11-3; J gene: TRBJ2-3; D gene: TRBD2
CDR3 DNA: TGCGCCAGCAGCTTGGAGACTAGCGGGAGGGGAGATACGCAGTATTTT; CDR3 protein: CASSLETSGRGDTQYF; clone size: NA; V gene: TRBV5-1; J gene: TRBJ2-3; D gene: TRBD2
CDR3 DNA: TGTGCCAGCAGCCTCCCCGGGACAGGGAGGGAAAAGCAGTACTTC; CDR3 protein: CASSLPGTGREKQYF; clone size: few; V gene: TRBV11-2; J gene: TRBJ2-7; D gene: TRBD1
CDR3 DNA: TGTGCCAGCTCGGACACCTATGGCTACACCTTC; CDR3 protein: CASSDTYGYTF; clone size: NA; V gene: TRBV6-6; J gene: TRBJ1-2; D gene: NA
CDR3 DNA: TGTGCCAGCAGCCTCCAACAGGGCCGTCAAGAGACCCAGTACTTC; CDR3 protein: CASSLQQGRQETQYF; clone size: NA; V gene: TRBV5-4; J gene: TRBJ2-5; D gene: NA
CDR3 DNA: TGTGCCAGCAGTATATTACAGGGGACCGGGGAGCTGTTTTTT; CDR3 protein: CASSILQGTGELFF; clone size: NA; V gene: TRBV27; J gene: TRBJ2-2; D gene: TRBD1
CDR3 DNA: TGCGCCAGCAGCCAAGATCCACAGGGGGCGAGGGCGGCTGAAGCTTTCTTT; CDR3 protein: CASSQDPQGARAAEAFF; clone size: NA; V gene: TRBV4-1; J gene: TRBJ1-1; D gene: TRBD1
CDR3 DNA: TGTGCCAGCTCTCCTCCCTCAGGGACGTCCTACAATGAGCAGTTCTTC; CDR3 protein: CASSPPSGTSYNEQFF; clone size: NA; V gene: TRBV18; J gene: TRBJ2-1; D gene: NA
CDR3 DNA: TGTGCCAGCAGCTTGGGACAGCACAATGAGCAGTTCTTC; CDR3 protein: CASSLGQHNEQFF; clone size: medium-sized; V gene: TRBV7-3; J gene: TRBJ2-1; D gene: TRBD1